The rows below give T cell receptor beta chains drawn from one sample of a study of OX40 agonist ivuxolimab in advanced cancers. Sequencing used immunoSEQ multiplex PCR; TCRdb keeps in-frame clones, though not all of them. The table lists almost 70,000 clones, roughly nine tenths of them singletons. Sample: CD4+ or CD8+ T cells sorted from blood, taken in a trial of the OX40 agonist ivuxolimab. The receptors derive from an adult with an advanced solid tumor such as melanoma, head and neck, liver or kidney cancer. CDR3s include the opening cysteine and the closing phenylalanine or tryptophan. D genes are given only for firm matches. Some rows mark clone size as missing; the rest say once, few, many or name a class of expanded clone.

d_call	v_call	j_call	clone_size	cdr3_aa	cdr3_nt
TRBD2	TRBV7-6	TRBJ2-7	-	CASSLGVGGAGGPHEQYF	TGTGCCAGCAGCTTAGGGGTCGGAGGTGCGGGAGGCCCCCACGAGCAGTACTTC
-	TRBV5-1	TRBJ2-2	once	CASSSAGTSTGELFF	TGCGCCAGCAGTTCAGCCGGGACCTCCACCGGGGAGCTGTTTTTT
-	TRBV5-3	TRBJ2-1	-	CARSLAWDSRLVLVRAYNEQFF	TGTGCCAGAAGCTTGGCCTGGGATTCGAGACTAGTCCTAGTCCGCGCCTACAATGAGCAGTTCTTC
-	TRBV7-6	TRBJ1-2	-	CASSLGPDNYSYTF	TGTGCCAGCAGCTTAGGTCCGGATAACTATAGCTACACCTTC
-	TRBV6-6	TRBJ1-2	-	CASSYPEGPRDGYTF	TGTGCCAGCAGTTACCCGGAGGGCCCCCGGGATGGCTACACCTTC
-	TRBV7-9	TRBJ2-7	-	CASNDEGSYEQYF	TGTGCCAGCAACGACGAGGGTTCCTACGAGCAGTACTTC
-	TRBV6-5	TRBJ2-7	once	CASSLDRSYEQYF	TGTGCCAGCAGTCTTGACAGAAGCTACGAGCAGTACTTC
-	TRBV4-2	TRBJ1-4	-	CASSQAGGIGTNEKLFF	TGTGCCAGCAGCCAAGCGGGGGGGATCGGAACTAATGAAAAACTGTTTTTT
TRBD2	TRBV20-1	TRBJ2-7	-	CSAGTSGRYF	TGCAGTGCTGGGACTAGCGGGAGATACTTC
-	TRBV19	TRBJ2-7	-	CASSTWGFGEQYF	TGTGCCAGTAGTACCTGGGGCTTCGGGGAGCAGTACTTC
-	TRBV15	TRBJ1-6	once	CATSRDQLAGYNSPLHF	TGTGCCACCAGCAGAGATCAGTTGGCAGGGTATAATTCACCCCTCCACTTT
-	TRBV19	TRBJ1-5	-	CASSNPPGGGSNQPQHF	TGTGCCAGTAGTAATCCCCCGGGGGGAGGTAGCAATCAGCCCCAGCATTTT
TRBD2	TRBV7-7	TRBJ2-2	-	CASSLAGGGTGELFF	TGTGCCAGCAGCCTAGCGGGAGGGGGCACCGGGGAGCTGTTTTTT
-	TRBV11-2	TRBJ2-1	-	CASSSGTWVKAEQFF	TGTGCCAGCAGCTCCGGGACTTGGGTAAAAGCTGAGCAGTTCTTC
-	TRBV11-2	TRBJ1-3	-	CASSLLGASGNTIYF	TGTGCCAGCAGCTTGTTGGGGGCCTCTGGAAACACCATATATTTT
-	TRBV28	TRBJ2-7	-	CASSSPLSEQYF	TGTGCCAGCAGTAGTCCATTGAGCGAGCAGTACTTC
-	TRBV21-1	TRBJ1-5	-	CASRTIRGLRQPQHF	TGTGCCAGCAGAACCATCAGGGGGCTACGTCAGCCCCAGCATTTT
-	TRBV19	TRBJ1-2	-	CASSTGLTNYGYTF	TGTGCCAGTAGTACGGGACTGACCAACTATGGCTACACCTTC
-	TRBV4-1	TRBJ2-3	-	CASSQDSTNRGDTQYF	TGCGCCAGCAGCCAAGATTCAACTAACCGTGGAGATACGCAGTATTTT
TRBD1	TRBV7-3	TRBJ2-1	-	CASSLRGQGGGEQFF	TGTGCCAGCAGCTTGAGGGGACAGGGTGGGGGTGAGCAGTTCTTC
-	TRBV10-2	TRBJ1-2	-	CASSEYSYGYTF	TGCGCCAGCAGTGAGTACAGCTATGGCTACACCTTC
-	TRBV7-9	TRBJ1-1	-	CASSAAGITEAFF	TGTGCCAGCAGCGCCGCGGGGATCACTGAAGCTTTCTTT
TRBD2	TRBV14	TRBJ2-2	-	CASSPPAGEKIDTGELFF	TGTGCCAGCAGCCCACCGGCGGGGGAGAAGATTGACACCGGGGAGCTGTTTTTT
TRBD1	TRBV28	TRBJ2-7	-	CASKTGDAYEQYF	TGTGCCAGCAAGACAGGGGACGCCTACGAGCAGTACTTC
TRBD1	TRBV5-4	TRBJ2-1	-	CASSTPMGQGPDEQFF	TGTGCCAGCAGTACCCCGATGGGACAGGGGCCCGATGAGCAGTTCTTC
-	TRBV6-6	TRBJ1-3	-	CASTLGGKGNTIYF	TGTGCCAGCACCTTGGGGGGGAAAGGAAACACCATATATTTT
TRBD2	TRBV6-5	TRBJ2-1	-	CASSPRTSGTPKQFF	TGTGCCAGCAGTCCGCGGACTAGCGGGACCCCTAAGCAGTTCTTC
TRBD2	TRBV5-1	TRBJ2-5	-	CASSTGLAGIQETQYF	TGCGCCAGCAGCACCGGACTAGCGGGAATACAAGAGACCCAGTACTTC
-	TRBV29-1	TRBJ1-5	-	CSVGTGGNQPQHF	TGCAGCGTCGGGACGGGGGGCAATCAGCCCCAGCATTTT
TRBD1	TRBV5-4	TRBJ2-3	-	CASSFPPGTGGTDTQYF	TGTGCCAGCAGCTTCCCTCCCGGGACAGGGGGCACAGATACGCAGTATTTT
-	TRBV18	TRBJ1-4	-	CASSPGVAEKLFF	TGTGCCAGCTCACCCGGGGTGGCTGAAAAACTGTTTTTT
-	TRBV5-6	TRBJ2-3	once	CASSYGTASTDTQYF	TGTGCCAGCAGCTACGGGACGGCTAGCACAGATACGCAGTATTTT
-	TRBV27	TRBJ1-1	-	CASSHMGAVTNTEAFF	TGTGCCAGCAGCCATATGGGGGCAGTCACGAACACTGAAGCTTTCTTT
-	TRBV7-9	TRBJ1-4	-	CASRMGLATNEKLFF	TGTGCCAGCAGGATGGGGCTTGCAACTAATGAAAAACTGTTTTTT
TRBD1	TRBV14	TRBJ1-2	-	CASSRDRGIANYGYTF	TGTGCCAGCAGCCGGGACAGGGGTATAGCTAACTATGGCTACACCTTC
-	TRBV5-1	TRBJ1-1	once	CASSRGNTEAFF	TGCGCCAGCAGCAGGGGGAACACTGAAGCTTTCTTT
TRBD1	TRBV25-1	TRBJ2-7	-	CASSDLRQGAYEQYF	TGTGCCAGCAGTGATCTTCGACAGGGGGCTTACGAGCAGTACTTC
-	TRBV5-1	TRBJ2-1	-	CASSDGGLSYNEQFF	TGCGCCAGCAGCGACGGAGGGCTCTCCTACAATGAGCAGTTCTTC
TRBD2	TRBV29-1	TRBJ2-1	-	CSVAGLAGGRGSYNEQFF	TGCAGCGTTGCTGGACTAGCGGGGGGGCGAGGCTCCTACAATGAGCAGTTCTTC
TRBD2	TRBV4-1	TRBJ2-7	-	CASSQAGAGGREQYF	TGCGCCAGCAGCCAAGCAGGAGCGGGAGGCCGCGAGCAGTACTTC
-	TRBV6-1	TRBJ2-3	-	CASSEERTDTQYF	TGTGCCAGCAGTGAAGAGAGAACAGATACGCAGTATTTT
TRBD1	TRBV19	TRBJ1-1	-	CASNLPGQGAEAFF	TGTGCCAGTAACCTACCTGGACAGGGGGCTGAAGCTTTCTTT
TRBD1	TRBV5-1	TRBJ1-2	once	CASSSDPDRGDGYTF	TGCGCCAGCAGCTCCGACCCGGACAGGGGCGATGGCTACACCTTC
-	TRBV19	TRBJ2-1	-	CASSDPLRDIYNEQFF	TGTGCCAGTAGTGACCCTTTACGGGATATTTACAATGAGCAGTTCTTC
TRBD2	TRBV7-2	TRBJ2-7	-	CASRRGLMGEQYF	TGTGCCAGCAGGCGGGGACTAATGGGGGAGCAGTACTTC
-	TRBV25-1	TRBJ1-3	-	CASSEERSGNTIYF	TGTGCCAGCAGTGAGGAGAGATCTGGAAACACCATATATTTT
-	TRBV10-3	TRBJ2-7	-	CAISSRGTYEQYF	TGTGCCATCAGTAGTAGAGGGACCTACGAGCAGTACTTC
-	TRBV10-1	TRBJ2-6	-	CASSATFSRGANVLTF	TGCGCCAGCAGTGCTACTTTCTCGCGGGGGGCCAACGTCCTGACTTTC
TRBD1	TRBV29-1	TRBJ1-5	-	CSVSTGINQPQHF	TGCAGCGTTTCGACAGGGATCAATCAGCCCCAGCATTTT
-	TRBV7-2	TRBJ2-7	once	CASSLVSYEQYF	TGTGCCAGCAGCTTAGTGTCCTACGAGCAGTACTTC
-	TRBV15	TRBJ2-6	-	CATSRGRDSGANVLTF	TGTGCCACCAGCAGGGGACGGGACTCTGGGGCCAACGTCCTGACTTTC
TRBD1	TRBV19	TRBJ2-1	once	CASSILSGTGYNEQFF	TGTGCCAGTAGTATTCTTTCCGGGACAGGCTACAATGAGCAGTTCTTC
TRBD1	TRBV28	TRBJ1-5	few	CASSFRGHGNQPQHF	TGTGCCAGCAGTTTTAGGGGGCATGGCAATCAGCCCCAGCATTTT